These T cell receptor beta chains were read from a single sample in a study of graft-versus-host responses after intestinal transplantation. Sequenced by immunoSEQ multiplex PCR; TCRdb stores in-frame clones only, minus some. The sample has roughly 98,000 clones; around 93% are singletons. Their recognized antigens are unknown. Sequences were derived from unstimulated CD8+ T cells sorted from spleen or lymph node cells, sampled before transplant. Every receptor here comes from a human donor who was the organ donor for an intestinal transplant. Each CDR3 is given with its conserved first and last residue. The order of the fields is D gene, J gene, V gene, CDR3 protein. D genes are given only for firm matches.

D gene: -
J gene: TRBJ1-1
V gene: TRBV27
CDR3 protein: CASSWRTAHEAFF

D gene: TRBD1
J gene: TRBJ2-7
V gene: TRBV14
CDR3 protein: CASSSDRDYEQYF

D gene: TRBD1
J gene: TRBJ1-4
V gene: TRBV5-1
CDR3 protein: CASSWDSPGLMSGEKLFF

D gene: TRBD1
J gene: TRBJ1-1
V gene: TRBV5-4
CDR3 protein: CASSGGTVNTEAFF

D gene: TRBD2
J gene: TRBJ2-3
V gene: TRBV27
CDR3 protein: CASSRSAGERTDTQYF

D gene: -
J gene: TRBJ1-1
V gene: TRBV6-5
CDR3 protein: CASSYWAGGTEAFF

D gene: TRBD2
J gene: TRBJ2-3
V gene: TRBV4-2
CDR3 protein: CASSPTSGGPEKSSTDTQYF

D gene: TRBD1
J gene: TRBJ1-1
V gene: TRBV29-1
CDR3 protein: CSCDNRGASEAFF

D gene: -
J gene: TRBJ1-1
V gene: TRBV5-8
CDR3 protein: CASDPRRQLNTEAFF

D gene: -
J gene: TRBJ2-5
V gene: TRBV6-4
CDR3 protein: CASIGQILETQYF

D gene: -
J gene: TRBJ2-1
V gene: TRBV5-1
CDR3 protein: CASSLRSGHSSYNEQFF

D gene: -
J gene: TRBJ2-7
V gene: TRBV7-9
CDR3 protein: CASSLIWSSYEQYF

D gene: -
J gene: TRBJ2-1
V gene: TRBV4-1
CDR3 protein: CASSQRYGLAGNEQFF

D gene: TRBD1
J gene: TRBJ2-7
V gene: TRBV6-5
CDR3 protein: CASRADRVPYEQYF

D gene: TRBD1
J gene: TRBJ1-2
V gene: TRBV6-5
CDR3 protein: CASSAPGQDYGYTF

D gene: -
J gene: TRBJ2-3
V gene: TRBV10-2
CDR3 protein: CASRIPGVAADTQYF

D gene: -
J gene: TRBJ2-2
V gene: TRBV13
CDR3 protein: CASSGEDGDTGELFF

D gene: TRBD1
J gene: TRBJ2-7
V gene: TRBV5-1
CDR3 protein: CASGRPGQAYEQYF

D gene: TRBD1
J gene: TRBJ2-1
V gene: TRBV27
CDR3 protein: CASRSRGQGAGYNEQFF

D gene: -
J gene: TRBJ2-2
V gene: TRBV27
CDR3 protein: CASSLSGGTGELFF

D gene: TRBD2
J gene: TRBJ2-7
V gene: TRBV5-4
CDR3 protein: CASSLRSSGSHEQYF

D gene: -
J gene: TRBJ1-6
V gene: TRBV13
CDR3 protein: CASSLNSISPLHF

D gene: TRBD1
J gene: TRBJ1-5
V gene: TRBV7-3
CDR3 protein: CATRGQGEGENQPQHF

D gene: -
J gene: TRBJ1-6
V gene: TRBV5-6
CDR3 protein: CASSTYGAGSSYNSPLHF